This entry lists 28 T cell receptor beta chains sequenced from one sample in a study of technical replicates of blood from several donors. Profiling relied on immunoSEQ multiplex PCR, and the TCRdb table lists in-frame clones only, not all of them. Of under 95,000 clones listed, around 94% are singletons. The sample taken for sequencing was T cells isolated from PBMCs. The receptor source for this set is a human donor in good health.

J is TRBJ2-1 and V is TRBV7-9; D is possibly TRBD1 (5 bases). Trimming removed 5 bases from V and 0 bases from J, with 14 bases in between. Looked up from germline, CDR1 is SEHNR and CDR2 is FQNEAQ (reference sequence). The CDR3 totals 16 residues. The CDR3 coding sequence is TGTGCCAGCAGCCAAAAGAAAGACAGCTCCTACAATGAGCAGTTCTTC. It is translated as CASSQKKDSSYNEQFF.

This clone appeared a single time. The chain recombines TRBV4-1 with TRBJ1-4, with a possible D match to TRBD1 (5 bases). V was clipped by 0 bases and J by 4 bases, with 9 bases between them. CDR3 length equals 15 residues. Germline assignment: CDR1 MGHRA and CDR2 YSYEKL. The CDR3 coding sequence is TGCGCCAGCAGCCAAGATTCAGGGTATAATGAAAAACTGTTTTTT. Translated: CASSQDSGYNEKLFF.

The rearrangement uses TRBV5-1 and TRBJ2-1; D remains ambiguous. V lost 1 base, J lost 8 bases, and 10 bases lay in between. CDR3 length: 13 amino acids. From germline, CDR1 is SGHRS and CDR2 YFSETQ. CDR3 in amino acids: CASSLPSSDEQFF. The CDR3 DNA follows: TGCGCCAGCAGCTTGCCTAGTTCGGATGAGCAGTTCTTC.

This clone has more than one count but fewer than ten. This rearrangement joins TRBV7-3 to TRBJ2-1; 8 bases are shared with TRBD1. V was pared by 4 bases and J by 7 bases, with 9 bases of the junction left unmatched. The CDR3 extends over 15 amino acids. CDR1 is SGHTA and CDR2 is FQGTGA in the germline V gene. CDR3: CASSYRDRLVNEQFF. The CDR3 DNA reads TGTGCCAGCAGCTATCGGGACAGGCTTGTTAATGAGCAGTTCTTC.

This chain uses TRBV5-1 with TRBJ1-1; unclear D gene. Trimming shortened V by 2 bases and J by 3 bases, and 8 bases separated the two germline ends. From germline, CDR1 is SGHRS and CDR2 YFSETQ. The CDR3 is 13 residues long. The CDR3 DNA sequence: TGCGCCAGCAGCTTAAAGGCGGACACTGAAGCTTTCTTT. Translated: CASSLKADTEAFF.

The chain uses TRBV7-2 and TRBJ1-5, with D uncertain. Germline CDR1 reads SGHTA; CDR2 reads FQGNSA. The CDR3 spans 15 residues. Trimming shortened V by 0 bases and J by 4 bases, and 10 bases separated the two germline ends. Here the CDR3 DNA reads TGTGCCAGCAGCTTAGCCGGTAGGAGAAATCAGCCCCAGCATTTT. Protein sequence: CASSLAGRRNQPQHF.

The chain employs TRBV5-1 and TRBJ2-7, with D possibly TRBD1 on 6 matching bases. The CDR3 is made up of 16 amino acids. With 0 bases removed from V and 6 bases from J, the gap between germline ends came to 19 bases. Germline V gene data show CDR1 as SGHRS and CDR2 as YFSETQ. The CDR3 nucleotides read TGCGCCAGCAGCTTGGCCCCGGGACAAGGCATGTTCGAGCAGTACTTC. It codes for CASSLAPGQGMFEQYF. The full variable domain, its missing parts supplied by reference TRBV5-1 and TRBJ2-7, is KAGVTQTPRYLIKTRGQQVTLSCSPISGHRSVSWYQQTPGQGLQFLFEYFSETQRNKGNFPGRFSGRQFSNSRSEMNVSTLELGDSALYLCASSLAPGQGMFEQYFGPGTRLTVT.

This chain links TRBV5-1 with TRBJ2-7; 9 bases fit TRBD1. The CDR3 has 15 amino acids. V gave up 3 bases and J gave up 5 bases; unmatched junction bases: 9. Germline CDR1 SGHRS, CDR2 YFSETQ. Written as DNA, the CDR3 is TGCGCCAGCAGCTCCTCCTGGGACAGGGACCACGAGCAGTACTTC. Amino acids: CASSSSWDRDHEQYF.

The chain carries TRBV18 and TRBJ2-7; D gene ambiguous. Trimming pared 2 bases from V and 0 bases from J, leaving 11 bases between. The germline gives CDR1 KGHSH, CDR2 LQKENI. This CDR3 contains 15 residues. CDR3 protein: CASSPYQDSSYEQYF. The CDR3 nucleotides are TGTGCCAGCTCACCATACCAAGATAGCTCCTACGAGCAGTACTTC.

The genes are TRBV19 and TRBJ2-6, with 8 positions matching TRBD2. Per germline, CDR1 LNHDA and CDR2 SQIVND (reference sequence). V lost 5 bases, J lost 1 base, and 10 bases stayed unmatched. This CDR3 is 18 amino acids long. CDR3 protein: CASSGQAGAISGANVLTF. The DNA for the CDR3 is TGTGCCAGTAGTGGCCAAGCGGGAGCCATATCTGGGGCCAACGTCCTGACTTTC.

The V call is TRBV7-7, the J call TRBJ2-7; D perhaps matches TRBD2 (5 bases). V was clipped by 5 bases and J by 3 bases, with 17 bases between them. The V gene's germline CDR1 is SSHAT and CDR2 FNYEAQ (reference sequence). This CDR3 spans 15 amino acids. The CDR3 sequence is CASSPEVGSLYEQYF. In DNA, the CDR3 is TGTGCCAGCAGCCCGGAGGTAGGGAGCCTCTACGAGCAGTACTTC.

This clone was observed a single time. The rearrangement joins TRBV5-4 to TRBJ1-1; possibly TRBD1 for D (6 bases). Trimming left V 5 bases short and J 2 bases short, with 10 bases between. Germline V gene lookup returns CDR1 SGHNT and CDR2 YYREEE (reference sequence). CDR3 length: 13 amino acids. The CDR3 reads CASRWGGNTEAFF. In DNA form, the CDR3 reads TGTGCCAGCAGATGGGGGGGCAACACTGAAGCTTTCTTT.

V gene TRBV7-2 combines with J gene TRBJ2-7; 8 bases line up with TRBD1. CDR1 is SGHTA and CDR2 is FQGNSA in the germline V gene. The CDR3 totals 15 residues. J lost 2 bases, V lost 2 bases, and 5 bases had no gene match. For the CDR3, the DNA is TGTGCCAGCAGCTTATTGTCAGGGGGCCCCTACGAGCAGTACTTC. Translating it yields CASSLLSGGPYEQYF.

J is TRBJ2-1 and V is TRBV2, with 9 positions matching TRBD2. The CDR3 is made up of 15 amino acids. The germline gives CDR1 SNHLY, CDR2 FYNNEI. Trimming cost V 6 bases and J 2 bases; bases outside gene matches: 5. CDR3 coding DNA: TGTGCCAGCAGGAGGCTAGCGGGGCCCTACAATGAGCAGTTCTTC. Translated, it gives CASRRLAGPYNEQFF.

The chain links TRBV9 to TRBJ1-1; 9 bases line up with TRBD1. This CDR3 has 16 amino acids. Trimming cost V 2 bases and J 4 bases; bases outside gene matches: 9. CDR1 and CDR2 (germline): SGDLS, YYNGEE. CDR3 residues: CASSVSPDRGGTEAFF. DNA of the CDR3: TGTGCCAGCAGCGTGAGTCCGGACAGGGGAGGCACTGAAGCTTTCTTT.

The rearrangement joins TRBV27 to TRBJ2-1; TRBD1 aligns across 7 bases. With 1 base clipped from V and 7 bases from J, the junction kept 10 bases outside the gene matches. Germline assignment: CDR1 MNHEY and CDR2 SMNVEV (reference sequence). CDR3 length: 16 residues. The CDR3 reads CASSLLKAGGINEQFF. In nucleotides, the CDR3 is TGTGCCAGCAGTTTATTGAAGGCAGGGGGTATTAATGAGCAGTTCTTC.

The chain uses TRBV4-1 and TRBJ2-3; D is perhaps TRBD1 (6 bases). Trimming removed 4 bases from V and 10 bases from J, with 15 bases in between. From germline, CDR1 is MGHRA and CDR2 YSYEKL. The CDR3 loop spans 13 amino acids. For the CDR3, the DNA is TGCGCCAGCAGCCCGATACAGGGAGAGGCGCAGTATTTT. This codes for CASSPIQGEAQYF.

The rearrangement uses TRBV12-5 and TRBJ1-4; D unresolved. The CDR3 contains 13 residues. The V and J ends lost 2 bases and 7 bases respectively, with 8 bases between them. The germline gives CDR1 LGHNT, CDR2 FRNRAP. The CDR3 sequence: CASGLRAGEKLFF. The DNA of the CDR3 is TGTGCTAGTGGTTTGAGGGCGGGTGAAAAACTGTTTTTT.

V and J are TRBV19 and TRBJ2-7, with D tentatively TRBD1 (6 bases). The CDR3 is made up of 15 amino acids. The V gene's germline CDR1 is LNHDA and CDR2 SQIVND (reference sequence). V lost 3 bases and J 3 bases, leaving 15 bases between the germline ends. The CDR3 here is CASSIFLGQSYEQYF. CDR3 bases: TGTGCCAGTAGTATCTTTTTGGGACAAAGCTACGAGCAGTACTTC.

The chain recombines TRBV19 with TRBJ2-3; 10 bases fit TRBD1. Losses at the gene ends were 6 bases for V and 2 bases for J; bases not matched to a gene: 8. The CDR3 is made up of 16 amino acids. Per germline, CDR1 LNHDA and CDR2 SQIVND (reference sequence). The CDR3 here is CASSPTGGSSTDTQYF. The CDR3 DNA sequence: TGTGCCAGTAGCCCGACAGGGGGCTCGTCCACAGATACGCAGTATTTT.

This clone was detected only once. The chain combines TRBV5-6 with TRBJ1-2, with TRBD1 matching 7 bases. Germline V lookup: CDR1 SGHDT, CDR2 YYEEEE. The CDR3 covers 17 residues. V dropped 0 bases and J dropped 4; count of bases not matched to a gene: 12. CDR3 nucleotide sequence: TGTGCCAGCAGCTTGGGACAGGGTCTAATTCGGAGCTATGGCTACACCTTC. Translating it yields CASSLGQGLIRSYGYTF.

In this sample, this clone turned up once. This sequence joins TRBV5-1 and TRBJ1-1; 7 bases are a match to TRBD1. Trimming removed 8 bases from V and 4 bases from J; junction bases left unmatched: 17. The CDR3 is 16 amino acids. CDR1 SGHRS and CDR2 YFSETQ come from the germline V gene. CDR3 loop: CASRRVSTGPFTEAFF. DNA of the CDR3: TGCGCCAGTCGCCGAGTATCGACAGGGCCTTTCACTGAAGCTTTCTTT.

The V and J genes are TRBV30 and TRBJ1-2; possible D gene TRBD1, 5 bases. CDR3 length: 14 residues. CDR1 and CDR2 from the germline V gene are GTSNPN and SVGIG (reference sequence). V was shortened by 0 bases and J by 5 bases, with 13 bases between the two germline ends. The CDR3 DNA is TGTGCCTGGAGTGTACGGGAGGGACTATATGGCTACACCTTC. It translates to CAWSVREGLYGYTF.

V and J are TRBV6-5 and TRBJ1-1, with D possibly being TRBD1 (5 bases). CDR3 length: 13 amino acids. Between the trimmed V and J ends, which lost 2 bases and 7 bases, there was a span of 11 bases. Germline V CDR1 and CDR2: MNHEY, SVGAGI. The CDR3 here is CASSYPSTGEAFF. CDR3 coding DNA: TGTGCCAGCAGTTACCCTAGTACAGGTGAAGCTTTCTTT.

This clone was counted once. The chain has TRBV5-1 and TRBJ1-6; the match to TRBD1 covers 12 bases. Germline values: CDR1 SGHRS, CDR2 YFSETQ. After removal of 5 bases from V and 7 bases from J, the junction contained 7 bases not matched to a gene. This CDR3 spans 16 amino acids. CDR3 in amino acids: CASSPGTGGANSPLHF. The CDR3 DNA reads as TGCGCCAGCAGTCCCGGGACAGGGGGCGCGAATTCACCCCTCCACTTT.

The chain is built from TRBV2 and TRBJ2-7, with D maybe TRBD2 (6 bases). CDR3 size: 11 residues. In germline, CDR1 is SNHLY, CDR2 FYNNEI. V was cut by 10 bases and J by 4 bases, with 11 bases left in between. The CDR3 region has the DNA TGTGCCACCGGGGGAGGATACGAGCAGTACTTC. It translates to CATGGGYEQYF.

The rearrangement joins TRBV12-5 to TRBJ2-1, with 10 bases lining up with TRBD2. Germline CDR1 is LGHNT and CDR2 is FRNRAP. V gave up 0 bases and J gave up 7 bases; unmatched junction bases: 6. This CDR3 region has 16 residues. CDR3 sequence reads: CASGLVLAGVRNEQFF. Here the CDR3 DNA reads TGTGCTAGTGGTTTGGTCCTAGCGGGGGTCAGGAATGAGCAGTTCTTC.

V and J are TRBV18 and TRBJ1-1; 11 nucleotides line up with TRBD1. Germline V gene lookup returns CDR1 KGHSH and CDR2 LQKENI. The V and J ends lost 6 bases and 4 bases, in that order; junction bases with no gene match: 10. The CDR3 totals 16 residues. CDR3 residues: CASSAKRDRGSTEAFF. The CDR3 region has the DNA TGTGCCAGCTCCGCGAAAAGGGACAGGGGGTCCACTGAAGCTTTCTTT.